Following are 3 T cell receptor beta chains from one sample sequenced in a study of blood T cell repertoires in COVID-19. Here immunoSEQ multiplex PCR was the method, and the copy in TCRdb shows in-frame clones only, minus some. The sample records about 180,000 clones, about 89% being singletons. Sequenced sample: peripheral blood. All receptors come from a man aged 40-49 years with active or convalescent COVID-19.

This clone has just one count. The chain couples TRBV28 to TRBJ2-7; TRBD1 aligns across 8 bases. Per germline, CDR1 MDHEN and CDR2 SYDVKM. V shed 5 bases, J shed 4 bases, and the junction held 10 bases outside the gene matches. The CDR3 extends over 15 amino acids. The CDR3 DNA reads TGTGCCAGCAGTCTCCAGGGGGCTTACACATACGAGCAGTACTTC. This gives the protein CASSLQGAYTYEQYF.

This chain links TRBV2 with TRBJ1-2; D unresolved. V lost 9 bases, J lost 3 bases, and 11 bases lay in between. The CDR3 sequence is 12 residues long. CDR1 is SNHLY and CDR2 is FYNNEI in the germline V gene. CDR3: CAREDGDYGYTF. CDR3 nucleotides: TGTGCCAGAGAGGACGGGGACTATGGCTACACCTTC.

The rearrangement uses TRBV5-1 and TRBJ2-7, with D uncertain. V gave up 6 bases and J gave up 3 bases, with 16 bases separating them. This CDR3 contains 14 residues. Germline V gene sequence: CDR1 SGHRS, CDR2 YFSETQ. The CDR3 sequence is CASTDKALNYEQYF. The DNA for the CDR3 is TGCGCCAGCACCGACAAGGCCTTGAACTACGAGCAGTACTTC.